These 16 T cell receptor beta chains share one sample of origin, sequenced in a study of T cell responses to AZD1222 COVID-19 vaccine. The data were produced by immunoSEQ multiplex PCR, yet TCRdb's version contains in-frame clones alone and is incomplete. The sample contains some 150,000 clones, approximately 94% of which appear only once. The sequencing used peripheral blood, collected on day 0 of AZD1222 vaccination. These receptors came from an adult in good health.

The sample holds one count of this clone. This chain connects TRBV30 to TRBJ2-3; 7 bases are shared with TRBD2. The CDR3 runs 18 residues. The V and J ends lost 1 base and 0 bases, in that order; junction bases with no gene match: 13. Germline loops: CDR1 GTSNPN, CDR2 SVGIG (reference sequence). The CDR3 nucleotides read TGTGCCTGGAGTGAGGGACTACCTCTCGGGGCTAGCACAGATACGCAGTATTTT. It yields the protein CAWSEGLPLGASTDTQYF. Variable domain in full (rest from reference TRBV30 and TRBJ2-3): SQTIHQWPATLVQPVGSPLSLECTVEGTSNPNLYWYRQAAGRGLQLLFYSVGIGQISSEVPQNLSASRPQDRQFILSSKKLLLSDSGFYLCAWSEGLPLGASTDTQYFGPGTRLTVL.

The J gene is TRBJ1-2, the V gene TRBV3-1 (or the pseudogene TRBV3-2); the match to TRBD1 covers 8 bases. Germline CDR1 LGHDT, CDR2 YNNKEL (reference sequence). There are 17 residues in the CDR3. J lost 4 bases, V lost 1 base, and 11 bases had no gene match. CDR3 protein: CASSQVNGQGIGYGYTF. In nucleotides, the CDR3 is TGTGCCAGCAGCCAAGTAAACGGACAGGGTATTGGCTATGGCTACACCTTC.

CDR3 sequence: CASSLAGRNNQPQHF. The CDR3 DNA sequence: TGTGCCAGCAGCTTGGCAGGGAGGAACAATCAGCCCCAGCATTTT. This sequence joins TRBV5-8 and TRBJ1-5; D is perhaps TRBD1 (5 bases). In germline, CDR1 is SGHTS, CDR2 YDEGEE. This CDR3 spans 15 amino acids. V lost 0 bases, J lost 3 bases, and 10 bases lay in between. Together with reference TRBV5-8 and TRBJ1-5, the CDR3 gives the full variable domain: EAGVTQSPTHLIKTRGQQATLRCSPISGHTSVYWYQQALGLGLQFLLWYDEGEERNRGNFPPRFSGRQFPNYSSELNVNALELEDSALYLCASSLAGRNNQPQHFGDGTRLSIL.

In this sample, this clone turned up once. The chain joins TRBV10-3 to TRBJ1-2, with D tentatively TRBD1 (5 bases). V was pared by 1 base and J by 4 bases, with 10 bases between. CDR1 is ENHRY, CDR2 SYGVKD, per germline. The CDR3 has 14 residues. The CDR3 here is CAISELEGFYGYTF. CDR3 sequence (DNA): TGTGCCATCAGTGAGTTGGAGGGGTTCTATGGCTACACCTTC.

This chain uses TRBV5-4 with TRBJ2-1; possibly TRBD1 for D (5 bases). CDR3 length: 13 amino acids. V was shortened by 6 bases and J by 2 bases, with 9 bases between the two germline ends. Per the germline V gene, CDR1 is SGHNT and CDR2 is YYREEE (reference sequence). CDR3 residues: CASTIQAYNEQFF. CDR3 bases: TGTGCCAGCACCATACAGGCCTACAATGAGCAGTTCTTC.

The V and J genes are TRBV20-1 and TRBJ2-3, with D perhaps assigned TRBD1 or TRBD2 (5 bases each). V lost 3 bases to trimming and J lost 3 bases, with 16 bases between them. The CDR3 is 15 amino acids. Germline assignment: CDR1 DFQATT and CDR2 SNEGSKA (reference sequence). CDR3 residues: CSASPYMGVTDTQYF. For the CDR3, the DNA is TGCAGTGCTAGTCCTTATATGGGGGTGACAGATACGCAGTATTTT.

CDR3 residues: CASKTGTSGYNEQFF. Written as DNA, the CDR3 is TGCGCCAGTAAAACAGGGACTAGCGGTTACAATGAGCAGTTCTTC. The chain recombines TRBV5-1 with TRBJ2-1, with 11 bases fitting TRBD2. This CDR3 comprises 15 residues. Germline V gene sequence: CDR1 SGHRS, CDR2 YFSETQ. V lost 8 bases to trimming and J lost 4 bases; unmatched junction nucleotides: 8. The full variable domain, rest sourced from reference TRBV5-1 and TRBJ2-1, is KAGVTQTPRYLIKTRGQQVTLSCSPISGHRSVSWYQQTPGQGLQFLFEYFSETQRNKGNFPGRFSGRQFSNSRSEMNVSTLELGDSALYLCASKTGTSGYNEQFFGPGTRLTVL.

This sequence joins TRBV6-5 and TRBJ1-1, with D perhaps matching TRBD1 (6 bases). CDR1 and CDR2 (germline): MNHEY, SVGAGI. Trimming removed 7 bases from V and 1 base from J, with 10 bases in between. The CDR3 spans 13 residues. The CDR3 nucleotides are TGTGCCAGCAAGCAGGGGAGGAACACTGAAGCTTTCTTT. Its translation is CASKQGRNTEAFF.

The rearrangement joins TRBV5-4 to TRBJ1-4; D call uncertain. Germline-derived CDR1 and CDR2 are SGHNT and YYREEE (reference sequence). The CDR3 runs to 14 residues. Trimming left V 1 base short and J 8 bases short, with 12 bases between. CDR3 bases: TGTGCCAGCAGCTTGTGGGAGGCTGGCGAAAAACTGTTTTTT. It is translated as CASSLWEAGEKLFF.

CDR3 region: CASTGSLNRNTIYF. The DNA of the CDR3 is TGTGCCAGCACCGGCAGCCTGAATCGAAACACCATATATTTT. The J gene is TRBJ1-3, the V gene TRBV6-5; D not certain. The CDR3 has 14 amino acids. From germline, CDR1 is MNHEY and CDR2 SVGAGI. Trimming pared 7 bases from V and 5 bases from J, leaving 15 bases between.

The V and J genes are TRBV27 and TRBJ2-7; TRBD1 aligns across 7 bases. V was clipped by 10 bases and J by 6 bases; unmatched bases: 9. This CDR3 has 12 residues. In germline, CDR1 is MNHEY, CDR2 SMNVEV (reference sequence). Written as DNA, the CDR3 is TGTGCCACCACAGGACAGGCCGTCGAGCAGTACTTC. As protein: CATTGQAVEQYF.

About this clone: Additional DNA sequences in this sample encode the identical CDR3. The chain is built from TRBV18 and TRBJ2-5, with unresolved D. V dropped 3 bases and J dropped 2 bases, with 1 base sitting between them. Looked up from germline, CDR1 is KGHSH and CDR2 is LQKENI. This CDR3 has 11 residues. The CDR3 reads CASSPQETQYF. CDR3 bases: TGTGCCAGCTCACCTCAAGAGACCCAGTACTTC.

This clone was observed a single time. The rearrangement joins TRBV7-9 to TRBJ2-7, with 9 bases fitting TRBD1. Germline V gene lookup returns CDR1 SEHNR and CDR2 FQNEAQ (reference sequence). The length of the CDR3 is 14 residues. Losses at the gene ends were 5 bases for V and 6 bases for J; bases not matched to a gene: 8. The CDR3 nucleotides are TGTGCCAGCAGCCCCTGGACAGGGGTCGGCGAGCAGTACTTC. This gives the protein CASSPWTGVGEQYF.

The sample holds one count of this clone. DNA of the CDR3: TGTGCCAGCAGCTTTCATGGGGTAGGGGTGAACACTGAAGCTTTCTTT. Amino acids: CASSFHGVGVNTEAFF. The chain recombines TRBV11-2 with TRBJ1-1, with a possible D match to TRBD1 (5 bases). Per germline, CDR1 SGHAT and CDR2 FQNNGV. The ends were cut back, 3 bases at V and 0 bases at J, with 14 bases in the middle. The CDR3 totals 16 residues.

The CDR3 here is CASSFSRGETQYF. In nucleotides, the CDR3 is TGTGCCAGCAGTTTCAGCCGGGGGGAGACCCAGTACTTC. J is TRBJ2-5 and V is TRBV5-6, with D perhaps matching TRBD2 (6 bases). Germline CDR1 and CDR2: SGHDT and YYEEEE. The CDR3 spans 13 residues. V gave up 5 bases and J gave up 5 bases, with 13 bases separating them. The complete variable domain, with remaining parts taken from reference TRBV5-6 and TRBJ2-5, reads DAGVTQSPTHLIKTRGQQVTLRCSPKSGHDTVSWYQQALGQGPQFIFQYYEEEERQRGNFPDRFSGHQFPNYSSELNVNALLLGDSALYLCASSFSRGETQYFGPGTRLLVL.

The gene calls are TRBV7-6 and TRBJ2-7; 8 bases are a match to TRBD2. This CDR3 is built from 14 residues. With V trimmed by 5 bases and J by 3 bases, 6 bases remained unmatched. Germline-derived CDR1 and CDR2 are SGHVS and FNYEAQ. The CDR3 sequence: CASSPREGSYEQYF. The DNA for the CDR3 is TGTGCCAGCAGCCCCCGGGAGGGGAGCTACGAGCAGTACTTC.